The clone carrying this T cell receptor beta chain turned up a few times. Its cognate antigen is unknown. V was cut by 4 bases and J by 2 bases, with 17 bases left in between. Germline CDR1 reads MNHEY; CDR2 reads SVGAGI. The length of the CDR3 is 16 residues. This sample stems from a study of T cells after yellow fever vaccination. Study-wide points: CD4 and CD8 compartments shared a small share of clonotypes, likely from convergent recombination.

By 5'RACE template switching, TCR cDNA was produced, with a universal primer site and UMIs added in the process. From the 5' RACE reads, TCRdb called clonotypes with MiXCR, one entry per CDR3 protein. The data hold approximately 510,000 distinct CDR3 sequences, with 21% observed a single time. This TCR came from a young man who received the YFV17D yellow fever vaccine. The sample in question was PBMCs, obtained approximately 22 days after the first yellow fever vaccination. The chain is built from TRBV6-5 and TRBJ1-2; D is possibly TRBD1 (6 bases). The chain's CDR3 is CASSSFGQGHNYGYTF. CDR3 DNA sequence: TGTGCCAGCAGTTCCTTCGGGCAGGGGCACAACTATGGCTACACCTTC.